One and the same sample provided the 17 T cell receptor beta chains below, sequenced in a study of blood T cells in healthy people across ages. A sample-barcoded 5' primer and a J-beta primer mix were used in a second PCR of about 7 to 12 cycles. Via MiXCR, TCRdb re-called the 5' RACE reads, giving one row per CDR3 protein. The table shows 1.5 million to 2 million distinct CDR3 sequences, with roughly 52% occurring only once. Input material: blood. Every receptor here comes from a woman between 35 and 50 years old in good health.

In DNA, the CDR3 is TGTGCCAGCAGCTTACCAAGTACGAGCTCCTACAATGAGCAGTTCTTC. Its protein is CASSLPSTSSYNEQFF. This sequence joins TRBV11-1 and TRBJ2-1; D is undetermined. There are 16 residues in the CDR3. Germline CDR1 SGHAT, CDR2 FQDESV (reference sequence). The V end lost 2 bases, the J end lost 0 bases, and 11 bases lay between the germline ends.

The chain couples TRBV7-3 to TRBJ2-1; 8 nucleotides align to TRBD2. Germline trimming cut 5 bases from V and 9 bases from J; bases unmatched to any gene: 9. The CDR3 extends over 14 amino acids. Germline V gene sequence: CDR1 SGHTA, CDR2 FQGTGA. The CDR3 coding sequence is TGTGCCAGCAGCCTTAGCGGGGCGACGGTTGAGCAGTTCTTC. Its protein is CASSLSGATVEQFF.

This clonotype was detected only a few times. The rearrangement links TRBV20-1 to TRBJ2-5, with TRBD2 matching over 8 bases. The germline V gene has CDR1 DFQATT and CDR2 SNEGSKA (reference sequence). The trim removed 2 bases at V and 4 bases at J, leaving 6 bases unmatched. The CDR3 consists of 14 residues. CDR3 in amino acids: CSARHGGGTETQYF. CDR3 nucleotides: TGCAGTGCTAGACACGGGGGGGGAACAGAGACCCAGTACTTC.

V gene TRBV6-6 combines with J gene TRBJ1-2; 7 positions match TRBD1. There are 15 residues in the CDR3. Germline V CDR1 and CDR2: MNHNY, SVGAGI (reference sequence). With 6 bases clipped from V and 5 bases from J, the junction kept 12 bases outside the gene matches. The CDR3 DNA reads TGTGCCAGCAGAGACAGGGCTAGGTCTGTGTATGGCTACACCTTC. Amino acids: CASRDRARSVYGYTF.

The chain links TRBV12-3 or TRBV12-4 to TRBJ2-5, with 10 bases that match TRBD1. The CDR3 totals 15 residues. V was clipped by 5 bases and J by 5 bases; unmatched bases: 8. The CDR3: CASSLPRTGGETQYF. For the CDR3, the DNA is TGTGCCAGCAGTCTCCCCAGGACAGGGGGGGAGACCCAGTACTTC.

J is TRBJ2-1 and V is TRBV15; 7 nucleotides match TRBD2. The ends lost 8 bases at V and 4 bases at J; junction bases unmatched: 8. Per the germline V gene, CDR1 is LNHNV and CDR2 is YYDKDF (reference sequence). The CDR3 has 14 residues. The CDR3 protein is CATAGASGYNEQFF. CDR3 bases: TGTGCCACCGCGGGAGCAAGCGGGTACAATGAGCAGTTCTTC.

V gene TRBV20-1 combines with J gene TRBJ1-2; D is ambiguous. The germline CDR1 and CDR2 sequences are DFQATT and SNEGSKA (reference sequence). The CDR3 runs to 14 residues. V was cut by 6 bases and J by 4 bases, with 18 bases left in between. The chain's CDR3 is CSAEVGMRVYGYTF. In nucleotides, the CDR3 is TGCAGTGCGGAGGTAGGGATGAGGGTCTATGGCTACACCTTC.

This chain uses TRBV20-1 with TRBJ2-7; no clear D gene. The CDR3 contains 13 residues. The germline gives CDR1 DFQATT, CDR2 SNEGSKA (reference sequence). V was shortened by 1 base and J by 4 bases, with 11 bases between the two germline ends. This CDR3 reads CSARVHTRYEQYF. The CDR3 DNA reads as TGCAGTGCTAGAGTACACACACGTTACGAGCAGTACTTC.

The chain recombines TRBV20-1 with TRBJ1-5; possibly TRBD1 for D (5 bases). Trimming cost V 1 base and J 8 bases, with 18 bases left between them. The CDR3 extends over 15 amino acids. The germline V gene has CDR1 DFQATT and CDR2 SNEGSKA (reference sequence). CDR3 bases: TGCAGTGCTAGAGGAGCCGCAGGGCCGGGTAAGCCCCAGCATTTT. Translation: CSARGAAGPGKPQHF.

The chain has TRBV4-3 and TRBJ1-2; no definite D call. The CDR3 is made up of 17 amino acids. Between the trimmed V and J ends, which lost 0 bases and 8 bases, there was a span of 22 bases. Germline V gene sequence: CDR1 LGHNA, CDR2 YSLEER. The CDR3 nucleotides are TGCGCCAGCAGCCAAGATAGGCGAACGGTCCCCAAGGAGGGCTACACCTTC. This gives the protein CASSQDRRTVPKEGYTF.

This clonotype showed up just a few times. The rearrangement joins TRBV28 to TRBJ2-1, with TRBD2 matching over 11 bases. Trimming at V came to 3 bases and at J to 2 bases, leaving 15 bases not matched to a gene. CDR1 is MDHEN, CDR2 SYDVKM, per germline. The CDR3 length is 20 residues. Here the CDR3 DNA reads TGTGCCAGCAGTTTCATCCCCACCTCCGGGACTAGCGGCGCCTACAATGAGCAGTTCTTC. It translates to CASSFIPTSGTSGAYNEQFF.

The chain links TRBV28 to TRBJ2-1, with TRBD2 as a possible D gene (6 bases). This CDR3 has 15 amino acids. Germline V gives CDR1 MDHEN, CDR2 SYDVKM. Between the trimmed V and J ends, which lost 6 bases and 13 bases, there was a span of 25 bases. The CDR3 coding sequence is TGTGCCAGCAGCCTGAACAGCGGGTTTAAATTCGGACAGTTCTTC. It codes for CASSLNSGFKFGQFF.

The chain links TRBV4-1 to TRBJ2-1; maybe TRBD1 (7 bases). The CDR3 sequence is 16 residues long. Trimming removed 3 bases at V and 8 bases at J, with 20 bases between. Looked up from germline, CDR1 is MGHRA and CDR2 is YSYEKL. CDR3 DNA sequence: TGCGCCAGCAGCCAGAGACAGGGAGGATTTATCGATGAGCAGTTCTTC. Protein sequence: CASSQRQGGFIDEQFF.

The chain employs TRBV28 and TRBJ2-4; no definite D call. Germline lookup yields CDR1 MDHEN and CDR2 SYDVKM. The germline V and J ends were trimmed by 6 bases and 0 bases, with 21 bases remaining between them. The CDR3 length is 18 residues. The CDR3 region is CASSTLYGGQVAKNIQYF. The CDR3, as DNA: TGTGCCAGCAGCACCCTCTATGGCGGTCAAGTAGCCAAAAACATTCAGTACTTC. Full variable domain (remainder filled in from reference TRBV28 and TRBJ2-4): DVKVTQSSRYLVKRTGEKVFLECVQDMDHENMFWYRQDPGLGLRLIYFSYDVKMKEKGDIPEGYSVSREKKERFSLILESASTNQTSMYLCASSTLYGGQVAKNIQYFGAGTRLSVL.

This clonotype has a handful of counts. The genes are TRBV10-3 and TRBJ1-2, with 9 bases lining up with TRBD1. Germline V gives CDR1 ENHRY, CDR2 SYGVKD. Germline trimming cut 4 bases from V and 7 bases from J; bases unmatched to any gene: 7. The CDR3 totals 14 residues. This chain's CDR3 is CAISAMGQGGGYTF. DNA of the CDR3: TGTGCCATCAGTGCTATGGGACAGGGAGGTGGCTACACCTTC.

This clonotype has only a few counts. In nucleotides, the CDR3 is TGTGCCACCCGCACCCGGGACAGGGCTAACTATGGCTACACCTTC. Translated: CATRTRDRANYGYTF. The chain is built from TRBV12-3 or TRBV12-4 and TRBJ1-2, with TRBD1 identical over 9 bases. The ends lost 10 bases at V and 0 bases at J; junction bases unmatched: 9. The CDR3 length is 15 residues.

The CDR3 protein is CASSLYMGADEQYF. The CDR3, as DNA: TGTGCCAGCAGTTTATATATGGGGGCGGACGAGCAGTACTTC. The rearrangement links TRBV27 to TRBJ2-7; TRBD1 might be the D (6 bases). CDR1 and CDR2 from the germline V gene are MNHEY and SMNVEV (reference sequence). The CDR3 extends over 14 amino acids. V was cut by 1 base and J by 5 bases, with 12 bases left in between.